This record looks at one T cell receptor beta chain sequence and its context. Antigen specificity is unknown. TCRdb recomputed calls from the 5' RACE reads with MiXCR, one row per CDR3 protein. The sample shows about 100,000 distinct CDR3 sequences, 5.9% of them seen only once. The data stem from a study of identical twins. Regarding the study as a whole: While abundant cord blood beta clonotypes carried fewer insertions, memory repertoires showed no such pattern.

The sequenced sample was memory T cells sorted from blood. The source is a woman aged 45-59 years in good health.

The CDR3 sequence is CSVESYARGGETQYF. In nucleotides, the CDR3 is TGCAGCGTTGAGTCGTACGCTAGAGGGGGAGAGACCCAGTACTTC. This chain links TRBV29-1 with TRBJ2-5, with D possibly matching TRBD1 (6 bases). The CDR3 extends over 15 amino acids. V lost 3 bases and J 4 bases, leaving 18 bases between the germline ends. Germline loops: CDR1 SQVTM, CDR2 ANQGSEA.